The entry below describes one TCR beta chain. The CDR3 is 14 amino acids. Germline values: CDR1 ENHRY, CDR2 SYGVKD. Use of 60 Vbeta and 13 Jbeta primers characterized the PCR. The assay was immunoSEQ multiplex PCR, and TCRdb's table has in-frame clones only and misses some. The table records about 62,000 clones, more than 70% of them present only once. This sample is drawn from a study of cytomegalovirus exposure and HLA in healthy donors. The V gene is TRBV10-3, the J gene TRBJ2-5, with 8 bases fitting TRBD1. The J call may not be correct, given that the DNA end is closer to TRBJ2-7. Sequencing input: PBMCs. This receptor was taken from a man aged 40-49 years in good health and CMV-seronegative. Here the CDR3 reads CAIGKGQGAYEQYF. CDR3 coding DNA: TGTGCCATCGGTAAAGGACAGGGAGCGTACGAGCAGTACTTC.